This T cell receptor beta chain comes out of a study of blood T cell repertoires in COVID-19. The CDR3 extends over 14 amino acids. Germline CDR1 reads LNHDA; CDR2 reads SQIVND (reference sequence). Trimming pared 7 bases from V and 6 bases from J, leaving 15 bases between. This table comes from immunoSEQ multiplex PCR, and its TCRdb copy is limited to in-frame clones, with some not included. The data contain about 220,000 clones, 80% of them singletons. The chain is built from TRBV19 and TRBJ2-2; perhaps TRBD2 as D (6 bases). This clonotype was sampled from a human donor in a cohort sampled during active COVID-19. What was sequenced was peripheral blood. Here the CDR3 DNA reads TGTGCCAGTATCCTCCTCGGGGGTTCCGGGGAGCTGTTTTTT. Translated: CASILLGGSGELFF. Variable domain in full (rest from reference TRBV19 and TRBJ2-2): DGGITQSPKYLFRKEGQNVTLSCEQNLNHDAMYWYRQDPGQGLRLIYYSQIVNDFQKGDIAEGYSVSREKKESFPLTVTSAQKNPTAFYLCASILLGGSGELFFGEGSRLTVL.